Listed below are T cell receptor beta chains from one sample, sequenced in a study of blood T cells in healthy people across ages. TCRdb reanalysed the 5' RACE reads using MiXCR and keeps one entry per CDR3 protein. This table holds 650,000 to 1,000,000 distinct CDR3 sequences, around 34% found once. Sample: blood. These receptors all come from a man aged 18 to 30 in good health. Both conserved end residues are part of each CDR3. A D gene is named only where the DNA matches it firmly. Only part of the rows carry a size: once, few, many, or a class if the clone is expanded.

cdr3_nt,cdr3_aa,j_call,d_call,clone_size,v_call
TGTGCCAGCAGTCCCCTGCTAGCGGGGGACTCCTACAAGGAGCAGTTCTTC,CASSPLLAGDSYKEQFF,TRBJ2-1,TRBD2,.,TRBV27
TGCGCCAGCAGCTTGGAACCGGGGGTTTTGGATACGCAGTATTTT,CASSLEPGVLDTQYF,TRBJ2-3,.,few,TRBV5-1
TGTGCCTGGAGCATCCGCGATCTGTTTCTCGAGCAGTACTTC,CAWSIRDLFLEQYF,TRBJ2-7,.,few,TRBV30
TGCGCCAGCAGCTACGGACAGGGCCGTGAAGCTTTCTTT,CASSYGQGREAFF,TRBJ1-1,TRBD1,few,TRBV5-1
TGTGCCAGCAGCTTAGGGCGATACCGGGGGGGCCGGTTTTCCTACAATGAGCAGTACTTC,CASSLGRYRGGRFSYNEQYF,TRBJ2-7,TRBD2,few,TRBV6-2/TRBV6-3
TGCGCCAGCACCGGGACAGGGGGCGCGGTGAACACTGAAGCTTTCTTT,CASTGTGGAVNTEAFF,TRBJ1-1,TRBD1,.,TRBV5-1
TGCGCCAGCAGCCATTCCCGAGACAGGTCGACGGCTGAAGCTTTCTTT,CASSHSRDRSTAEAFF,TRBJ1-1,.,.,TRBV4-1
TGCGCCAGCAGCCCGGCCGAGGGAAGAAACTATGGCTACACCTTC,CASSPAEGRNYGYTF,TRBJ1-2,.,few,TRBV4-1
TGTGCCAGCAGCCAAGATAGGAACCACAATGAGCAGTACTTC,CASSQDRNHNEQYF,TRBJ2-7,.,.,TRBV3-1
TGCGCCAGCAGCCAAGAGGGGGGGGGGGGCTCTAACGACAATGAGCAGTTCTTC,CASSQEGGGGSNDNEQFF,TRBJ2-1,.,.,TRBV4-3
TGTGCCACCGATAGGCCCTCACACAATGAGCAGTTCTTC,CATDRPSHNEQFF,TRBJ2-1,.,.,TRBV7-9
TGTGCCAGCAATTACCAAGCCCGGGACACCACCTACAATGAGCAGTTCTTC,CASNYQARDTTYNEQFF,TRBJ2-1,.,.,TRBV6-5
TGCGCCAGCAGCTTGGGAACAGGGCGGGGGACTGAAGCTTTCTTT,CASSLGTGRGTEAFF,TRBJ1-1,.,many,TRBV5-1
TGCAGTGCCCAGGGCGGAGTGACCAACACTGAAGCTTTCTTT,CSAQGGVTNTEAFF,TRBJ1-1,.,.,TRBV20-1
TGCAGCGTTGGGGACAGCGAGAACACTGAAGCTTTCTTT,CSVGDSENTEAFF,TRBJ1-1,TRBD1,few,TRBV29-1
TGCAGCGTAGGGGGCGGAAACTATGGCTACACCTTC,CSVGGGNYGYTF,TRBJ1-2,TRBD1,many,TRBV29-1
TGTGCCAGCAGCCAAGAGAACGGGGATGAGCAGTTCTTC,CASSQENGDEQFF,TRBJ2-1,.,.,TRBV3-1
TGCGCCAGCAGCGCCTACGAGGGGGGGGCGAATGAGCAGTTCTTC,CASSAYEGGANEQFF,TRBJ2-1,.,few,TRBV5-1
TGTGCCAGCAGCCAAGATCTAGTACAGGGCAATCAGCCCCAGCATTTT,CASSQDLVQGNQPQHF,TRBJ1-5,.,.,TRBV4-2
TGTGCCAGCAGTTACATGGGATCCAGCAATCAGCCCCAGCATTTT,CASSYMGSSNQPQHF,TRBJ1-5,.,few,TRBV6-2/TRBV6-3